This TCR beta chain was identified in a study of cytomegalovirus exposure and HLA in healthy donors. Study results and limitations: TCR beta chain V- and J-gene trimming was linked, in a later analysis, to a missense variant in DCLRE1C. A further, later analysis showed that HLA-associated TCR beta chains (compared with equally common others) were more clonally expanded.

The PCR used 60 Vbeta and 13 Jbeta primers. Here immunoSEQ multiplex PCR was the method, and the copy in TCRdb shows in-frame clones only, minus some. The sample has about 120,000 clones, around 63% seen once. As regards this clone: Its cognate antigen is unknown.

Germline V gene lookup returns CDR1 SGHTA and CDR2 FQGNSA. V was shortened by 2 bases and J by 4 bases, with 9 bases between the two germline ends. The CDR3 runs to 13 residues. J is TRBJ2-7 and V is TRBV7-2, with D uncertain. This receptor was obtained from a man aged 35 to 55 in good health and CMV-seropositive. Sequencing was performed on PBMCs. CDR3 sequence reads: CASSLISVYEQYF. CDR3 coding DNA: TGTGCCAGCAGCTTAATCTCTGTTTACGAGCAGTACTTC.